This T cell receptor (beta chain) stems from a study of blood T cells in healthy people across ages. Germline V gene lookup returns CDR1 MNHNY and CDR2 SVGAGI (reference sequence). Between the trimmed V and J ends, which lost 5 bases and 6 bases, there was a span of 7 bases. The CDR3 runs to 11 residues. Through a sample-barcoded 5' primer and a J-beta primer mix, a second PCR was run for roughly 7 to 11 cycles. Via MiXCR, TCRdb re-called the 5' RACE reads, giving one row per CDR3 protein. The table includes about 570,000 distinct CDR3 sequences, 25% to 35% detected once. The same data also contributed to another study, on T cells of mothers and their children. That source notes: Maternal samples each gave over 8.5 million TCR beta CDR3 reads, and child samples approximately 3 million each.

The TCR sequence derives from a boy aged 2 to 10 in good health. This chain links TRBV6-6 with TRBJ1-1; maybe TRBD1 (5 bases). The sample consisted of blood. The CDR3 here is CASSQGPEAFF. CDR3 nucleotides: TGTGCCAGCAGTCAGGGACCTGAAGCTTTCTTT.